This is a list of T cell receptor beta chains from one sample in a study of cytomegalovirus exposure and HLA in healthy donors. Repertoires were generated with immunoSEQ multiplex PCR, while TCRdb's copy carries only in-frame clones and drops some. Of 150,000 to 200,000 clones in the sample, about 75% were seen once. Sequenced material: PBMCs. These receptors were collected from a male donor in good health and CMV-seronegative. The CDR3 runs from the conserved cysteine through the conserved F or W. The D gene is left open where the match is weak. The size field is filled for only some rows; it gives once, few, many or a size class.

>NA|TRBJ2-2|NA|TRBV5-1
TGCGCCAGCAGCTTGAGAAGCGCGGTCGGGGAGCTGTTTTTT
CASSLRSAVGELFF
>NA|TRBJ2-7|NA|TRBV7-3
TGTGCCAGCAGCTTAAGTACAGGGAAAGCCTACGAGCAGTACTTC
CASSLSTGKAYEQYF
>TRBD1|TRBJ1-2|NA|TRBV6-6
TGTGCCAGCAGTTACTCGAGTGCGACAGGGTATGGCTACACCTTC
CASSYSSATGYGYTF
>TRBD2|TRBJ2-5|NA|TRBV28
TGTGCCAGCAGTTCGGGGGGACAAGAGACCCAGTACTTC
CASSSGGQETQYF
>TRBD2|TRBJ2-3|NA|TRBV6-6
TGTGCCAGCAGAAGTAGCGGGAGAGCGAGTGATACGCAGTATTTT
CASRSSGRASDTQYF
>TRBD1|TRBJ1-4|NA|TRBV6-5
TGTGCCAGCAGTACCAACAGGGGGCGCAAGGAAAAACTGTTTTTT
CASSTNRGRKEKLFF
>NA|TRBJ2-7|NA|TRBV11-2
TGTGCCAGCAGCCAGTACTACGAGCAGTACTTC
CASSQYYEQYF
>TRBD2|TRBJ2-2|NA|TRBV18
TGTGCCAGCTCACCCTGGACTAGCGGTCTCACCGGGGAGCTGTTTTTT
CASSPWTSGLTGELFF
>NA|TRBJ2-5|NA|TRBV4-3
TGCGCCAGCAGCCAAGATAGGGGGGGTCCACAAGAGACCCAGTACTTC
CASSQDRGGPQETQYF
>TRBD1|TRBJ2-7|NA|TRBV6-1
TGTGCCAGCACCACGGACAGGGGTTACTCCTACGAGCAGTACTTC
CASTTDRGYSYEQYF
>TRBD1|TRBJ2-7|NA|TRBV30
TGTGCCTGGAGTGGGGGACAGGCCTACGAGCAGTACTTC
CAWSGGQAYEQYF
>NA|TRBJ2-1|NA|TRBV6-6
TGTGCCAGCAGTTACGGCGGCTACGAGCAGTTCTTC
CASSYGGYEQFF
>NA|TRBJ2-5|NA|TRBV18
TGTGCCAGCTCATACACAGGGTTAGGGGAGACCCAGTACTTC
CASSYTGLGETQYF
>NA|TRBJ1-2|NA|TRBV6-1
TGTGCCAGCTACGCAGTGGACTATGGCTACACCTTC
CASYAVDYGYTF
>NA|TRBJ1-5|few|TRBV19
TGTGCCAGTAGTATCCCCTCCGGGACATCTGATCAGCCCCAGCATTTT
CASSIPSGTSDQPQHF
>TRBD2|TRBJ2-1|once|TRBV7-3
TGTGCCAGCAGCCCCATGGGGACTAGCGGGACAGTTAGGTATGAGCAGTTCTTC
CASSPMGTSGTVRYEQFF
>TRBD2|TRBJ2-3|NA|TRBV28
TGTGCCAGCAGCTTAATCCGACTAGCGGGAGGACGCGCAGATACGCAGTATTTT
CASSLIRLAGGRADTQYF
>NA|TRBJ2-1|NA|TRBV9
TGTGCCAGCAGCGTAGGCGGGAACTACAATGAGCAGTTCTTC
CASSVGGNYNEQFF
>TRBD1|TRBJ1-2|NA|TRBV5-4
TGTGCCAGCAGCCAGGGGGCGGAGTTGAACTATGGCTACACCTTC
CASSQGAELNYGYTF
>NA|TRBJ2-3|NA|TRBV6-5
TGTGCCAGCAGTGAGCCCGGCACAGATACGCAGTATTTT
CASSEPGTDTQYF
>TRBD1|TRBJ2-1|NA|TRBV9
TGTGCCAGCAGCCCCGGGACAGGCACCTACAATGAGCAGTTCTTC
CASSPGTGTYNEQFF
>NA|TRBJ2-2|NA|TRBV29-1
TGCAGCGTTTTAACTGGCACCGGGGAGCTGTTTTTT
CSVLTGTGELFF
>TRBD1|TRBJ1-2|once|TRBV7-9
TGTGCCAGCAGCTTAACAGGGGAGGATGGCTACACCTTC
CASSLTGEDGYTF
>TRBD2|TRBJ2-2|NA|TRBV27
TGTGCCAGGACGCGCCATAGCGGGGGGGCCACCGGGGAGCTGTTTTTT
CARTRHSGGATGELFF
>TRBD1|TRBJ1-3|once|TRBV2
TGTGCCAGCAGTTCACAGGGGTTTGCTGGAAACACCATATATTTT
CASSSQGFAGNTIYF
>NA|TRBJ2-4|NA|TRBV28
TGTGCCAGCGGGGAGTGGGGTGCGACGTTTGCCCCGGACTTC
CASGEWGATFAPDF
>NA|TRBJ1-3|NA|TRBV15
TGTGCCACCAGCAGAGAAGAGGGAGACACCATATATTTT
CATSREEGDTIYF
>TRBD2|TRBJ2-5|NA|TRBV2
TGTGCCAGCAGTGAACTGCTTGGCACTAGCGGAGAGACCCAGTACTTC
CASSELLGTSGETQYF
>TRBD1|TRBJ1-4|NA|TRBV30
TGTGCCTGGAACACAGGGGAGAATGAAAAACTGTTTTTT
CAWNTGENEKLFF
>NA|TRBJ2-2|few|TRBV9
TGTGCCAGCAGCTCAACCACAGTTACCTGGAACACCGGGGAGCTGTTTTTT
CASSSTTVTWNTGELFF
>TRBD2|TRBJ2-7|NA|TRBV4-1
TGTGCCAGCAGCCAAGAAAGCGGGAGCTCCTACGAGCAGTACTTC
CASSQESGSSYEQYF
>TRBD1|TRBJ2-7|NA|TRBV9
TGTGCCAGCAGCGTAGGAGACAGGGTCGGCGAGCAGTACTTC
CASSVGDRVGEQYF
>NA|TRBJ2-7|NA|TRBV7-6
TGTGCCAGCAGCGGGGGGACCTACGAGCAGTACTTC
CASSGGTYEQYF
>TRBD1|TRBJ2-7|once|TRBV5-8
TGTGCCAGCAGAACCACACAGGGGGTTACCTACGAGCAGTACTTC
CASRTTQGVTYEQYF
>TRBD2|TRBJ2-1|few|TRBV13
TGTGCCAGCCCCAGCGGGGGGGGATCCAATGAGCAGTTCTTC
CASPSGGGSNEQFF
>TRBD2|TRBJ2-3|NA|TRBV7-9
TGTGCCAGCAGCTTAGTCGGGGGGGATACGCAGTATTTT
CASSLVGGDTQYF
>NA|TRBJ1-3|few|TRBV28
TGTGCCAGCAGTTTGGCCAGGAACACCATATATTTT
CASSLARNTIYF
>NA|TRBJ1-4|NA|TRBV19
TGTGCCAGTAGTATCGAGAATGAAAAACTGTTTTTT
CASSIENEKLFF
>NA|TRBJ2-7|NA|TRBV5-1
TGCGCCAGCAGTTCAATGGCCGGGACTGGGGTTGGCGAGCAGTACTTC
CASSSMAGTGVGEQYF
>TRBD2|TRBJ2-2|NA|TRBV7-2
TGTGCCAGCAGCTTAGCCGGACTAGCGGTAAACACCGGGGAGCTGTTTTTT
CASSLAGLAVNTGELFF
>TRBD2|TRBJ2-6|NA|TRBV4-1
TGCGCCAGCAGCCCTCGTAGTAGCGGGGCCCCTGGGGCCAACGTCCTGACTTTC
CASSPRSSGAPGANVLTF
>TRBD2|TRBJ2-7|NA|TRBV28
TGTGCCAGCCGAACCCTAGCGGGAGAATCCTACGAGCAGTACTTC
CASRTLAGESYEQYF
>NA|TRBJ1-3|NA|TRBV30
TGTGCCTGGAGGGTTTCAGATAACACCATATATTTT
CAWRVSDNTIYF
>NA|TRBJ2-5|NA|TRBV2
TGTGCCAGCACCAGAGGGACTGGCGGGACCCAGTACTTC
CASTRGTGGTQYF
>TRBD2|TRBJ2-1|NA|TRBV5-1
TGCGCCAGCAGCTTGTCGGGGGGGGAGCAGTTCTTC
CASSLSGGEQFF
>NA|TRBJ1-5|NA|TRBV30
TGTGCCTGGACCCTGAAAGCTGGCAATCAGCCCCAGCATTTT
CAWTLKAGNQPQHF
>TRBD1|TRBJ2-7|NA|TRBV7-6
TGTGCCAGCAGCTTAGGGACAGGGTATCACGAGCAGTACTTC
CASSLGTGYHEQYF
>TRBD2|TRBJ2-3|NA|TRBV4-3
TGCGCCAGCAGCACCCTCGGGGGGAGTTGGGGTACGCAGTATTTT
CASSTLGGSWGTQYF
>TRBD2|TRBJ2-1|once|TRBV11-3
TGTGCCAGCAGCTTTAGCGGGGGGCCGGGCAATGAGCAGTTCTTC
CASSFSGGPGNEQFF
>TRBD2|TRBJ2-3|once|TRBV11-2
TGTGCCAGCAGTCGACTAGCGGGAGGGAAGTCGCGGGGCACAGATACGCAGTATTTT
CASSRLAGGKSRGTDTQYF
>TRBD2|TRBJ2-5|NA|TRBV28
TGTGCCAGCAGGGGGACTAGCTTAGAGACCCAGTACTTC
CASRGTSLETQYF
>NA|TRBJ1-3|NA|TRBV7-3
TGTGCCAGCAGCTTAACAGGGGCCCAGGGCACCATATATTTT
CASSLTGAQGTIYF
>TRBD2|TRBJ2-2|few|TRBV7-9
TGTGCCAGCAGCTTAGAATGGACTAGCGGGACCGGGGAGCTGTTTTTT
CASSLEWTSGTGELFF
>NA|TRBJ1-2|NA|TRBV9
TGTGCCAGCAGCGTAGTCGGGGGGCGCGATGGCTACACCTTC
CASSVVGGRDGYTF